This TCR beta chain comes out of a study of blood T cell repertoires in COVID-19 (dated by TCRdb to about 2020). Background for the entire study: Samples from collaborators originated in the United States, Italy and Spain and spanned both the acute and convalescent phases of COVID-19. Nearly every sample came with metadata listing a de-identified subject ID, COVID-19 status, age in years and sex. Samples came from the ongoing ImmuneRACE study (first 160 participants) plus 1,254 subjects from 6 global collaborators. Where HLA class I and class II types were available, the types were taken from metadata supplied by the sample provider, not from assay-based typing. Subjects who had been exposed to COVID-19, were actively infected with it, or had recovered from it provided the deeply sampled blood TCRbeta repertoires that made up the dataset. The repertoires were released in a freely available public database intended as a resource for research on the immune response to SARS-CoV-2. The material from the prospective study consisted of cDNA or gDNA derived from T cells, B-cell-depleted T cells, or PBMCs. Study-level results and caveats: How much clinical and demographic metadata was included differed by source and by participant, and the metadata was provided uncurated.

The immunoSEQ Assay, a bias-controlled multiplex PCR, was used to amplify TCRbeta CDR3 regions from genomic DNA. On the authors' methods: The number of nucleated cells in each sample was estimated from the amplification of reference gene primers within the assay. To quantify the absolute abundance of each unique TCRbeta CDR3 rearrangement, sequence reads were collapsed and filtered. For each sample, productive Simpson clonality was calculated by taking the square root of Simpson's diversity index across productive rearrangements. Imported from immuneACCESS, the table was reduced by TCRdb to in-frame sequences with V and J called. These copies leave out some clones; in studies compared against another copy, an unresolved V gene accounts for under half, and the cause of the remainder is not known. The V and J calls and clone size come from that table; D and trimming were worked out from the DNA. In this sample the table shows 200,000 or so clones, roughly 87% of which occur a single time. The ten biggest clones cover under 14% of the sample.

From its cysteine to its phenylalanine, the CDR3 spans 16 amino acids. The sequence is cut down to CDR3 DNA, 48 bases in frame from base 1. The germline V gene (reference sequence) gives CDR1 as GTSNPN and CDR2 as SVGIG. Compared with germline, V lacks 0 bases and J lacks 6 bases; bases without a gene match: 13. Enrolling through a virtual design, the prospective study's participants ranged in age from roughly 18 to 89 years and lived across around 25 United States geographic areas. In the prospective study, participants were assigned to cohorts based on the clinical history participants reported in a screening survey and a study questionnaire. Recovered participants in ImmuneRACE Cohort 3 were defined by two consecutive negative NP/OP PCR tests, clearance by a healthcare professional, or resolution of symptoms. In the prospective study, whole blood, serum and a nasopharyngeal or oropharyngeal swab were collected from each participant by mobile phlebotomists. Participants in the prospective study had the option to provide additional blood draws and questionnaires over a roughly two-month period. Before DNA extraction, blood samples from the prospective study were shipped at room temperature or frozen.

On this clone: Its recognized antigen is unknown. Per-base quality was not reported, and no clone a single base away is much larger than it.

The rearranged chain carries TRBV30 and TRBJ2-7; 8 nucleotides in the junction match TRBD2. The clonotype was recovered from a man under 40 who had recovered from COVID-19. Source material: PBMCs or T cells enriched from blood (not recorded which). The sequenced DNA is TGTGCCTGGAGTGTCCCGCGGGGGCCCAGCGGGGGCGAGCAGTACTTC. Its translation reads: CAWSVPRGPSGGEQYF.